These 15 T cell receptor beta chains share one sample of origin, sequenced in a study of beta chain features in type 1 diabetes. Study-wide points: TCRB CDR3s were moderately but significantly shorter in Type 1 diabetes patients in all four CD4+ subsets.

Of the isolated RNA, all was reverse transcribed, and so the sequenced material was expressed TCRB transcripts. The repertoire was sequenced with immunoSEQ multiplex PCR; TCRdb's copy has only in-frame clones and lacks some. The sample has some 370,000 clones; roughly a tenth are singletons. Their antigens remain unidentified. Sequencing used central memory CD4+ T cells from blood. The receptors were gathered from a man aged 25 to 40 with type 1 diabetes.

There are a few counts of this clone. The chain has TRBV7-9 and TRBJ2-3; 14 nucleotides line up with TRBD2. CDR1 SEHNR and CDR2 FQNEAQ come from the germline V gene (reference sequence). Trimming at V came to 4 bases and at J to 5 bases, leaving 11 bases not matched to a gene. The CDR3 has 18 amino acids. CDR3 sequence reads: CASSYHSGTSGRGDTQYF. The CDR3 DNA reads TGTGCCAGCAGCTACCATAGTGGGACTAGCGGGAGAGGAGATACGCAGTATTTT.

This rearrangement joins TRBV6-1 to TRBJ1-2; TRBD1 might be the D (6 bases). The V gene lost 6 bases and the J gene lost 4 bases, with 12 bases spanning the gap. The germline CDR1 and CDR2 sequences are MNHNS and SASEGT. The CDR3 sequence is 13 residues long. The CDR3 loop reads CASRISDSYGYTF. CDR3 DNA: TGTGCCAGCAGGATCTCGGACAGCTATGGCTACACCTTC.

This clone was found a few times. The chain is built from TRBV15 and TRBJ2-2, with 9 bases that match TRBD1. The germline V gene has CDR1 LNHNV and CDR2 YYDKDF (reference sequence). The CDR3 covers 15 residues. Unmatched junction bases numbered 4, after V lost 1 base and J lost 7 bases. CDR3 nucleotide sequence: TGTGCCACCAGCAGAGCGGGACAGGGAAACGGGGAGCTGTTTTTT. It translates to CATSRAGQGNGELFF.

J is TRBJ2-6 and V is TRBV18, with D possibly TRBD1 on 6 matching bases. Germline lookup yields CDR1 KGHSH and CDR2 LQKENI. This CDR3 has 18 amino acids. V was shortened by 3 bases and J by 0 bases, with 15 bases between the two germline ends. The CDR3 nucleotides are TGTGCCAGCTCACCCGGGGCAGGGGCTGGCTCTGGGGCCAACGTCCTGACTTTC. It specifies CASSPGAGAGSGANVLTF.

In its sample, this clone was seen a few times. A much larger clone is a single base away; this may be a read error. The chain joins TRBV7-2 to TRBJ1-1; D is ambiguous. The CDR3 length is 11 residues. CDR1 and CDR2 from the germline V gene are SGHTA and FQGNSA. V was pared by 5 bases and J by 1 base, with 2 bases between. CDR3 loop: CASSRNTEAFF. CDR3 DNA: TGTGCCAGCAGCCGGAACACTGAAGCTTTCTTT.

V and J are TRBV27 and TRBJ2-3, with TRBD2 matching over 10 bases. The CDR3 covers 15 residues. V lost 5 bases, J lost 4 bases, and 6 bases stayed unmatched. From germline, CDR1 is MNHEY and CDR2 SMNVEV (reference sequence). CDR3 in DNA: TGTGCCAGCAGTCCTCTAGCGGGAGCAGCAGATACGCAGTATTTT. As protein: CASSPLAGAADTQYF.

This clone turned up a few times. This chain joins TRBV9 and TRBJ1-3, with D unclear. Germline lookup yields CDR1 SGDLS and CDR2 YYNGEE. CDR3 length: 13 amino acids. Trimming pared 7 bases from V and 2 bases from J, leaving 10 bases between. The CDR3 region is CASGGTPGNTIYF. CDR3 nucleotide sequence: TGTGCCAGCGGAGGAACCCCTGGAAACACCATATATTTT.

The chain combines TRBV11-1 with TRBJ1-5; 9 bases align to TRBD1. The trim removed 2 bases at V and 2 bases at J, leaving 13 bases unmatched. This CDR3 is 19 amino acids long. Germline lookup yields CDR1 SGHAT and CDR2 FQDESV (reference sequence). The DNA of the CDR3 is TGTGCCAGCAGCTTACGTCACAGGGGGCGCGGATGGGGCAATCAGCCCCAGCATTTT. It codes for CASSLRHRGRGWGNQPQHF.

The rearrangement uses TRBV6-5 and TRBJ2-6, with D possibly matching TRBD1 (5 bases). Trimming removed 6 bases at V and 1 base at J, with 10 bases between. Germline V gene lookup returns CDR1 MNHEY and CDR2 SVGAGI. CDR3 length: 15 residues. The CDR3 DNA follows: TGTGCCAGCAGGAACAGGTATTCTGGGGCCAACGTCCTGACTTTC. Protein: CASRNRYSGANVLTF.

The table lists this clone with a few counts. The V call is TRBV7-9, the J call TRBJ2-2, with TRBD2 matching over 12 bases. The CDR3 totals 17 residues. Germline CDR1 is SEHNR and CDR2 is FQNEAQ (reference sequence). V dropped 5 bases and J dropped 4; count of bases not matched to a gene: 8. The CDR3 reads CASSRWGLAGFTGELFF. DNA for the CDR3: TGTGCCAGCAGCAGGTGGGGACTAGCGGGCTTCACCGGGGAGCTGTTTTTT. Based on the CDR3 plus reference TRBV7-9 and TRBJ2-2, the full variable domain is DTGVSQNPRHKITKRGQNVTFRCDPISEHNRLYWYRQTLGQGPEFLTYFQNEAQLEKSRLLSDRFSAERPKGSFSTLEIQRTEQGDSAMYLCASSRWGLAGFTGELFFGEGSRLTVL.

This clone has just a few counts. V gene TRBV19 combines with J gene TRBJ1-1; no firm D call. V dropped 7 bases and J dropped 2 bases, with 11 bases sitting between them. The length of the CDR3 is 13 residues. The germline V gene encodes CDR1 LNHDA and CDR2 SQIVND (reference sequence). The CDR3 DNA sequence: TGTGCCAGTACCGCACAGAGAAACACTGAAGCTTTCTTT. Translation: CASTAQRNTEAFF.

This clone was recorded a few times. This sequence joins TRBV28 and TRBJ2-5; a weak D match, TRBD2 (6 bases). The CDR3 is 18 amino acids. Germline lookup yields CDR1 MDHEN and CDR2 SYDVKM. V gave up 4 bases and J gave up 2 bases, with 23 bases separating them. This CDR3 is CASSSPLEAFGLQETQYF. CDR3 nucleotide sequence: TGTGCCAGCAGTTCCCCCCTGGAGGCTTTTGGACTACAAGAGACCCAGTACTTC.

In its sample, this clone was seen a few times. The genes are TRBV5-4 and TRBJ2-1; 13 bases match TRBD2. This CDR3 comprises 15 residues. The germline V gene encodes CDR1 SGHNT and CDR2 YYREEE (reference sequence). Trimming took 4 bases from V and 9 from J; bases not matched to a gene: 7. The CDR3 sequence: CASSPGLAGVIEQFF. The CDR3 region has the DNA TGTGCCAGCAGCCCTGGACTAGCGGGAGTAATTGAGCAGTTCTTC. Supplemented by reference TRBV5-4 and TRBJ2-1, the full variable domain reads ETGVTQSPTHLIKTRGQQVTLRCSSQSGHNTVSWYQQALGQGPQFIFQYYREEENGRGNFPPRFSGLQFPNYSSELNVNALELDDSALYLCASSPGLAGVIEQFFGPGTRLTVL.

The V call is TRBV6-5, the J call TRBJ1-1; no clear D. The germline V and J ends were trimmed by 6 bases and 0 bases, with 11 bases remaining between them. The CDR3 consists of 14 residues. The germline gives CDR1 MNHEY, CDR2 SVGAGI. Here the CDR3 reads CASSSPNMNTEAFF. The CDR3 DNA reads as TGTGCCAGCAGCTCCCCTAACATGAACACTGAAGCTTTCTTT.

This clone has a count of ten or more. This chain connects TRBV7-7 to TRBJ2-1; D is perhaps TRBD2 (5 bases). This CDR3 region has 16 residues. V lost 1 base, J lost 2 bases, and 12 bases lay in between. Germline V gene lookup returns CDR1 SSHAT and CDR2 FNYEAQ (reference sequence). CDR3: CASSLEIAFTYNEQFF. The CDR3 region has the DNA TGTGCCAGCAGCTTAGAAATAGCGTTCACCTACAATGAGCAGTTCTTC. Supplemented by reference TRBV7-7 and TRBJ2-1, the full variable domain reads GAGVSQSPRYKVTKRGQDVTLRCDPISSHATLYWYQQALGQGPEFLTYFNYEAQPDKSGLPSDRFSAERPEGSISTLTIQRTEQRDSAMYRCASSLEIAFTYNEQFFGPGTRLTVL.